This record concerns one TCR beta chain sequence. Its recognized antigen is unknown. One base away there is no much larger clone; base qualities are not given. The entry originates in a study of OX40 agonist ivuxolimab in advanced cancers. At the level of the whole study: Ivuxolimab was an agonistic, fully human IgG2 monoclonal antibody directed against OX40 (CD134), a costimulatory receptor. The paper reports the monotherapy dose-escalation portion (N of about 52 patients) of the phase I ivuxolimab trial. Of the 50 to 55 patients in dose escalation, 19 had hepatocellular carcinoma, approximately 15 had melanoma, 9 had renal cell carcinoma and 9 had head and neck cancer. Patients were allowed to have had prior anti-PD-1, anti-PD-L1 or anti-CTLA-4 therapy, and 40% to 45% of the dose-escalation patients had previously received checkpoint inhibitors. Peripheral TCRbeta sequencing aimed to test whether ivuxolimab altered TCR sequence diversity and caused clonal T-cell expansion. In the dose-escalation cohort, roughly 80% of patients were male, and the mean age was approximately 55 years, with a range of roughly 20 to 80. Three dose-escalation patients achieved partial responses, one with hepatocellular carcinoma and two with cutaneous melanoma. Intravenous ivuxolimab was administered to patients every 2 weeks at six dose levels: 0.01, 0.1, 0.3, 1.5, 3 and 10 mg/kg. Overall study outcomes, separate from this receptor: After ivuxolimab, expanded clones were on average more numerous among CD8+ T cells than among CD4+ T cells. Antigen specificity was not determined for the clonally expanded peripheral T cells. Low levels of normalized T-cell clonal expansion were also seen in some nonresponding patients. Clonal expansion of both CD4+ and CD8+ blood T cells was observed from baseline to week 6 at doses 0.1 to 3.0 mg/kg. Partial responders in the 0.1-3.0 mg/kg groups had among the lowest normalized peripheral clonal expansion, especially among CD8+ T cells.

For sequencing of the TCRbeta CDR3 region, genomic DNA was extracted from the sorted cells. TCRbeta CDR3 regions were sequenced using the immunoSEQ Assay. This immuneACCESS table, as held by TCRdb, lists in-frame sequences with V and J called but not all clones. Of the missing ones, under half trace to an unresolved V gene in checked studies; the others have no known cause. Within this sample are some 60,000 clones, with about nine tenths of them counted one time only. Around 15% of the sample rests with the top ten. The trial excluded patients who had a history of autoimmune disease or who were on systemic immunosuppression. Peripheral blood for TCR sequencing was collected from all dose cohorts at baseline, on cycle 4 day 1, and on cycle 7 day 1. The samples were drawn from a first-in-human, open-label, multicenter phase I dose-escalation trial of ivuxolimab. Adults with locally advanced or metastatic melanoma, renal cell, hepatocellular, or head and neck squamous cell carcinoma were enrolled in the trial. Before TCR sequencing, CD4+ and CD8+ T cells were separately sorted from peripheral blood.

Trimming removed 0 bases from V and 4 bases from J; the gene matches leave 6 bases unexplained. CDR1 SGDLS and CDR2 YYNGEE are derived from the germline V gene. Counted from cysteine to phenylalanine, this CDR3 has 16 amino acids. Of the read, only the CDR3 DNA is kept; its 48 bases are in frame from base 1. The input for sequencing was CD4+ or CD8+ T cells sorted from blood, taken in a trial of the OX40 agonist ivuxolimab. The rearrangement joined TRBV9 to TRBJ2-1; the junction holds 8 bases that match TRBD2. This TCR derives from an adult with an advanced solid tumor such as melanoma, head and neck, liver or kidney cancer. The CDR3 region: CASSVGGGRRYNEQFF. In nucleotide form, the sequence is TGTGCCAGCAGCGTAGGGGGCGGGAGGAGATACAATGAGCAGTTCTTC.